This T cell receptor (beta chain) was obtained from a study of post-analysis software for immune sequencing data. Built from TCR beta cDNA, the libraries had unique molecular identifiers in them. MiXCR, applied by TCRdb to the PCR reads, yields one record per CDR3 protein. The sample lists 700,000 to 800,000 distinct CDR3 sequences, roughly 27% occurring once. Concerning this clonotype itself: Its antigen remains unidentified.

V lost 3 bases and J 0 bases, leaving 18 bases between the germline ends. This CDR3 is built from 17 residues. The germline gives CDR1 DFQATT, CDR2 SNEGSKA (reference sequence). Study results and limitations: Patients showed TRBV5-6, TRBV5-1 and TRBV20-1 among roughly five TRBV segments more frequent than in controls. When compared against controls, multiple sclerosis patients showed significantly lower normalized Chao1 diversity.

The receptor comes from a girl between 5 and 17 years old with multiple sclerosis. Sequenced input: blood. V and J are TRBV20-1 and TRBJ2-1, with D maybe TRBD2 (6 bases). The DNA of the CDR3 is TGCAGTGCTAGTGGTCGGGGTGCGGGATACTCCTACAATGAGCAGTTCTTC. As protein: CSASGRGAGYSYNEQFF.